The rows below give T cell receptor beta chains drawn from one sample of a study of blood T cell repertoires in COVID-19. Clones were read by immunoSEQ multiplex PCR, and TCRdb kept only the in-frame ones, dropping some. The data show some 260,000 clones, around 90% seen once. Source material: PBMCs or T cells enriched from blood (not recorded which). All receptors derive from a woman in her twenties or thirties with acute COVID-19. Each CDR3 is given with its conserved first and last residue. Each record gives: V gene, CDR3 protein.

v_gene: TRBV15
CDR3aa: CATSRARLAGGYKETQYF

v_gene: TRBV4-1
CDR3aa: CASSQTSGRAREQYF

v_gene: TRBV7-2
CDR3aa: CASSLVVHGGYGYTF

v_gene: TRBV14
CDR3aa: CASKRLAGATGELFF

v_gene: TRBV18
CDR3aa: CASSPATGLNTEAFF

v_gene: TRBV2
CDR3aa: CASSPTSHEQFF

v_gene: TRBV3-1/TRBV3-2
CDR3aa: CASSHGQGGLVAGELFF

v_gene: TRBV5-1
CDR3aa: CASSWGLPKAEQYF

v_gene: TRBV5-5
CDR3aa: CASSLERDRVSGNTIYF

v_gene: TRBV6-5
CDR3aa: CANGQGSFGYTF

v_gene: TRBV28
CDR3aa: CASSLLSIGNTEAFF

v_gene: TRBV3-1/TRBV3-2
CDR3aa: CASSQVLYYEQYF

v_gene: TRBV20-1
CDR3aa: CSASPSDYNEQFF

v_gene: TRBV28
CDR3aa: CASSLAGRNNEQFF

v_gene: TRBV5-1
CDR3aa: CASSLVVSGGANEQFF

v_gene: TRBV5-6
CDR3aa: CASSLGAGGIGEYF

v_gene: TRBV29-1
CDR3aa: CSGTGTSGAFNEQFF

v_gene: TRBV5-1
CDR3aa: CASSLAGTGRTDTQYF

v_gene: TRBV14
CDR3aa: CASSQGRGSPLHF

v_gene: TRBV7-2
CDR3aa: CASNRPGQGFKTQYF

v_gene: TRBV15
CDR3aa: CATSRLGTSNEQFF

v_gene: TRBV5-1
CDR3aa: CASSLAGTGGYTF

v_gene: TRBV6-2/TRBV6-3
CDR3aa: CASSFRTSGGYEQYF

v_gene: TRBV11-2
CDR3aa: CASSLYISGRAGSYEQYF

v_gene: TRBV11-1
CDR3aa: CASSLDRGRLHEQYF

v_gene: TRBV7-9
CDR3aa: CASSLLRSRNYDSPLHF

v_gene: TRBV5-4
CDR3aa: CASSHLQDSANTGELFF

v_gene: TRBV27
CDR3aa: CASSWDRGGELFF

v_gene: TRBV19
CDR3aa: CASKKDFNTGELFF

v_gene: TRBV13
CDR3aa: CASSLGTGGYTDTQYF

v_gene: TRBV7-3
CDR3aa: CASSLGGNTDTQYF

v_gene: TRBV18
CDR3aa: CASSPQPGQGNNEQFF

v_gene: TRBV28
CDR3aa: CASSLSGGVLAFF

v_gene: TRBV2
CDR3aa: CASRATNRDLITEAFF

v_gene: TRBV2
CDR3aa: CASGARTGGRTYGYTF

v_gene: TRBV5-6
CDR3aa: CASSFRALGSTEAFF

v_gene: TRBV19
CDR3aa: CASSIGGVSNQPQHF

v_gene: TRBV11-2
CDR3aa: CASAPGFSSYEQYF

v_gene: TRBV12-3/TRBV12-4
CDR3aa: CASRQQNQPQHF

v_gene: TRBV19
CDR3aa: CAWRRVWVGGVRTDTQYF

v_gene: TRBV12-3/TRBV12-4
CDR3aa: CASSSRQGAEQYF

v_gene: TRBV4-1
CDR3aa: CASSQTPIAVNYNEQFF

v_gene: TRBV19
CDR3aa: CASRQQGEDYGYTF

v_gene: TRBV5-1
CDR3aa: CASSLTRENTEAFF

v_gene: TRBV4-3
CDR3aa: CASSQDARGDYGYTF

v_gene: TRBV28
CDR3aa: CASSTGTSGPYEQYF

v_gene: TRBV24-1
CDR3aa: CATRGQPGQDANTGELFF